A selection of T cell receptor beta chains follows, all from one sample in a study of OX40 agonist ivuxolimab in advanced cancers. Assay: immunoSEQ multiplex PCR; the TCRdb copy retains only in-frame clones and omits some. This sample carries around 84,000 clones, about 88% of them seen once, and the ten largest clones take around 6.6%. The sequencing here drew on CD4+ or CD8+ T cells sorted from blood, taken in a trial of the OX40 agonist ivuxolimab. The receptor set was obtained from an adult with an advanced solid tumor such as melanoma, head and neck, liver or kidney cancer. Each CDR3 is given with its conserved first and last residue. A D gene is named only where the DNA matches it firmly. Only part of the rows carry a size: once, few, many, or a class if the clone is expanded.

V gene: TRBV6-5; clone size: once; J gene: TRBJ1-5; D gene: TRBD1; CDR3 DNA: TGTGCCAGCAGAAAGGGACAGGGCAATCAGCCCCAGCATTTT; CDR3 protein: CASRKGQGNQPQHF
V gene: TRBV12-2; clone size: NA; J gene: TRBJ1-4; D gene: NA; CDR3 DNA: TGTGCAAGTCGCTTAGCGGACAGGGGTGAGGTGACTAATGAAAAACTGTTTTTT; CDR3 protein: CASRLADRGEVTNEKLFF
V gene: TRBV9; clone size: NA; J gene: TRBJ2-3; D gene: NA; CDR3 DNA: TGTGCCAGCAGCGTAAAAGGGGGAGGATACACAGATACGCAGTATTTT; CDR3 protein: CASSVKGGGYTDTQYF
V gene: TRBV9; clone size: NA; J gene: TRBJ1-6; D gene: TRBD1; CDR3 DNA: TGTGCCAGCAGATCGGAACCGGGACAGGGAGCGTCACCCCTCCACTTT; CDR3 protein: CASRSEPGQGASPLHF
V gene: TRBV2; clone size: NA; J gene: TRBJ1-2; D gene: NA; CDR3 DNA: TGTGCCAGCAGTGAGGAAGTCTATGGCTACACCTTC; CDR3 protein: CASSEEVYGYTF
V gene: TRBV5-4; clone size: NA; J gene: TRBJ1-4; D gene: NA; CDR3 DNA: TGTGCCAGCAGCAGAGACAACGCCGGTGAAAAACTGTTTTTT; CDR3 protein: CASSRDNAGEKLFF
V gene: TRBV4-1; clone size: NA; J gene: TRBJ2-1; D gene: NA; CDR3 DNA: TGCGCCAGCAGCCAAGAACTAGTTAGAGGCAATGAGCAGTTCTTC; CDR3 protein: CASSQELVRGNEQFF
V gene: TRBV7-9; clone size: NA; J gene: TRBJ2-7; D gene: NA; CDR3 DNA: TGTGCCAGCAGCTTCCCAAAGAACAGGGTTGACGACGAGCAGTACTTC; CDR3 protein: CASSFPKNRVDDEQYF
V gene: TRBV7-7; clone size: NA; J gene: TRBJ2-7; D gene: TRBD1; CDR3 DNA: TGTGCTAGCAGCCCGGGGACAGGGAGCTCCTACGAGCAGTACTTC; CDR3 protein: CASSPGTGSSYEQYF
V gene: TRBV10-2; clone size: once; J gene: TRBJ1-5; D gene: NA; CDR3 DNA: TGCGCCAGCAGTGAGGGAGAGACGCCGCGTGGGGCCCAGCATTTT; CDR3 protein: CASSEGETPRGAQHF
V gene: TRBV30; clone size: NA; J gene: TRBJ1-1; D gene: NA; CDR3 DNA: TGTGCCTGGAGTGTAAACGCGTTCCAGGCTGAAGCTTTCTTT; CDR3 protein: CAWSVNAFQAEAFF
V gene: TRBV30; clone size: NA; J gene: TRBJ1-2; D gene: NA; CDR3 DNA: TGTGCCTGGACCCCGAGTGGGCCCGCCTATGGCTACACCTTC; CDR3 protein: CAWTPSGPAYGYTF
V gene: TRBV5-4; clone size: NA; J gene: TRBJ2-7; D gene: TRBD1; CDR3 DNA: TGTGCCAGCAGCGACAGGGGGCTCGCCTACGAGCAGTACTTC; CDR3 protein: CASSDRGLAYEQYF
V gene: TRBV2; clone size: NA; J gene: TRBJ2-2; D gene: NA; CDR3 DNA: TGTGCCAGCAAAATATGGGACACGAACACCGGGGAGCTGTTTTTT; CDR3 protein: CASKIWDTNTGELFF
V gene: TRBV6-6; clone size: NA; J gene: TRBJ2-1; D gene: NA; CDR3 DNA: TGTGCCAGCACGGTTAGTGGGGGCTCCTACAATGAGCAGTTCTTC; CDR3 protein: CASTVSGGSYNEQFF
V gene: TRBV5-1; clone size: NA; J gene: TRBJ2-5; D gene: NA; CDR3 DNA: TGCGCCAGCAGCTTATCCGGGACACCGTACCAAGAGACCCAGTACTTC; CDR3 protein: CASSLSGTPYQETQYF
V gene: TRBV10-2; clone size: NA; J gene: TRBJ1-2; D gene: NA; CDR3 DNA: TGCGCCAGCAGTGAGTCGGCCTCAGGGGTAGACTATGGCTACACCTTC; CDR3 protein: CASSESASGVDYGYTF
V gene: TRBV5-1; clone size: NA; J gene: TRBJ2-7; D gene: NA; CDR3 DNA: TGCGCCAGCAGCCGGACAGAGCAGTACGAGCAGTACTTC; CDR3 protein: CASSRTEQYEQYF
V gene: TRBV7-9; clone size: NA; J gene: TRBJ2-7; D gene: TRBD2; CDR3 DNA: TGTGCCAGCAGCTTGCTAGCGGGGGGTGACTACGAGCAGTACTTC; CDR3 protein: CASSLLAGGDYEQYF
V gene: TRBV7-3; clone size: NA; J gene: TRBJ1-3; D gene: NA; CDR3 DNA: TGTGCCAGCAGCTTAGGGACGGGCTCTGGAAACACCATATATTTT; CDR3 protein: CASSLGTGSGNTIYF
V gene: TRBV30; clone size: NA; J gene: TRBJ2-1; D gene: NA; CDR3 DNA: TGTGCCTGGAGAGAATACAATGAGCAGTTCTTC; CDR3 protein: CAWREYNEQFF
V gene: TRBV5-1; clone size: NA; J gene: TRBJ2-1; D gene: TRBD2; CDR3 DNA: TGCGCCAGCAGCTCACTACTAGCGGGAGCCTACAATGAGCAGTTCTTC; CDR3 protein: CASSSLLAGAYNEQFF
V gene: TRBV19; clone size: NA; J gene: TRBJ1-2; D gene: NA; CDR3 DNA: TGTGCCAGTAGCCCCCTGGAAGTTGGATATGGCTACACCTTC; CDR3 protein: CASSPLEVGYGYTF
V gene: TRBV30; clone size: NA; J gene: TRBJ2-3; D gene: NA; CDR3 DNA: TGTGCCTGGAGGCCCCGACAGAATGTCAAGACAGATACGCAGTATTTT; CDR3 protein: CAWRPRQNVKTDTQYF
V gene: TRBV29-1; clone size: NA; J gene: TRBJ2-1; D gene: TRBD1; CDR3 DNA: TGCAGCGCCGGGACAGGGGGCTCGGACAATGAGCAGTTCTTC; CDR3 protein: CSAGTGGSDNEQFF
V gene: TRBV5-5; clone size: NA; J gene: TRBJ1-5; D gene: TRBD1; CDR3 DNA: TGTGCCAGCAGCTCAACAGGGGGCGTTCAGCCCCAGCATTTT; CDR3 protein: CASSSTGGVQPQHF
V gene: TRBV5-6; clone size: NA; J gene: TRBJ1-2; D gene: NA; CDR3 DNA: TGTGCCAGCAGCTTGTTCCAGATTAACTATGGCTACACCTTC; CDR3 protein: CASSLFQINYGYTF
V gene: TRBV6-1; clone size: NA; J gene: TRBJ1-1; D gene: TRBD1; CDR3 DNA: TGTGCCAGCAGTGCCAGGGGGCAAACTGAAGCTTTCTTT; CDR3 protein: CASSARGQTEAFF
V gene: TRBV25-1; clone size: NA; J gene: TRBJ2-2; D gene: NA; CDR3 DNA: TGTGCCAGCAGTGATCTGTGGGTCACCGGGGAGCTGTTTTTT; CDR3 protein: CASSDLWVTGELFF
V gene: TRBV7-9; clone size: NA; J gene: TRBJ1-1; D gene: NA; CDR3 DNA: TGTGCCAGCAGCCCCGGACAGATATTAATGAACACTGAAGCTTTCTTT; CDR3 protein: CASSPGQILMNTEAFF
V gene: TRBV5-1; clone size: NA; J gene: TRBJ2-1; D gene: TRBD2; CDR3 DNA: TGCGCCAGCAGCTTAAGCGGGGGTTACTCCTACAATGAGCAGTTCTTC; CDR3 protein: CASSLSGGYSYNEQFF
V gene: TRBV7-2; clone size: NA; J gene: TRBJ2-7; D gene: NA; CDR3 DNA: TGTGCCAGCGGCTCCCTTGCCCCGAAGTACTTC; CDR3 protein: CASGSLAPKYF
V gene: TRBV5-4; clone size: NA; J gene: TRBJ2-1; D gene: TRBD2; CDR3 DNA: TGTGCCAGCAGCCCGGGGGGGCCTAGGAATGAGCAGTTCTTC; CDR3 protein: CASSPGGPRNEQFF
V gene: TRBV7-3; clone size: NA; J gene: TRBJ1-1; D gene: NA; CDR3 DNA: TGTGCCAGCAGCCCCAGGTCAGGTTCGCTGAACACTGAAGCTTTCTTT; CDR3 protein: CASSPRSGSLNTEAFF
V gene: TRBV10-2; clone size: NA; J gene: TRBJ2-1; D gene: TRBD2; CDR3 DNA: TGCGCCAGCAGAGAACTAGCGGGGGCCAACAATGAGCAGTTCTTC; CDR3 protein: CASRELAGANNEQFF
V gene: TRBV30; clone size: many; J gene: TRBJ1-1; D gene: NA; CDR3 DNA: TGTGCCTGGAGGCTTACAGCAATCTCTGAAGCTTTCTTT; CDR3 protein: CAWRLTAISEAFF
V gene: TRBV7-8; clone size: NA; J gene: TRBJ2-7; D gene: NA; CDR3 DNA: TGTGCCAGCAGCTTAAGCAGGGCCCTCTCCTACGAGCAGTACTTC; CDR3 protein: CASSLSRALSYEQYF
V gene: TRBV5-4; clone size: NA; J gene: TRBJ1-2; D gene: TRBD1; CDR3 DNA: TGTGCCAGCAGCATCCGGACAGGTGGCTACACCTTC; CDR3 protein: CASSIRTGGYTF
V gene: TRBV2; clone size: NA; J gene: TRBJ2-7; D gene: TRBD1; CDR3 DNA: TGTGCCAGCAGTGTACCGGGACAGGGAGTAAACGAGCAGTACTTC; CDR3 protein: CASSVPGQGVNEQYF
V gene: TRBV29-1; clone size: once; J gene: TRBJ1-2; D gene: NA; CDR3 DNA: TGCAGCGTAAGAGCTCAAGGCTCCTATGGCTACACCTTC; CDR3 protein: CSVRAQGSYGYTF
V gene: TRBV14; clone size: NA; J gene: TRBJ1-2; D gene: NA; CDR3 DNA: TGTGCCAGCAGCCGCAACCCAGGGGTTCTCGGCTACACCTTC; CDR3 protein: CASSRNPGVLGYTF
V gene: TRBV19; clone size: NA; J gene: TRBJ2-1; D gene: NA; CDR3 DNA: TGTGCCAGTAGTCGGGACATCGGCTACAATGAGCAGTTCTTC; CDR3 protein: CASSRDIGYNEQFF
V gene: TRBV6-5; clone size: NA; J gene: TRBJ2-5; D gene: NA; CDR3 DNA: TGTGCCAGCAGTTGGGCAGGGGATCTCTCGGGTGAGACCCAGTACTTC; CDR3 protein: CASSWAGDLSGETQYF
V gene: TRBV7-9; clone size: NA; J gene: TRBJ2-1; D gene: TRBD2; CDR3 DNA: TGTGCCAGCAGTCCCAACTTAACTAGCGGGAGAAACAATGAGCAGTTCTTC; CDR3 protein: CASSPNLTSGRNNEQFF
V gene: TRBV6-1; clone size: NA; J gene: TRBJ2-3; D gene: TRBD1; CDR3 DNA: TGTGCCAGCAGTGAAAGAAACAGGGGGATTGGGTATTTT; CDR3 protein: CASSERNRGIGYF
V gene: TRBV20-1; clone size: NA; J gene: TRBJ2-7; D gene: NA; CDR3 DNA: TGCAGTGCTAGTAACACCTACGAGCAGTACTTC; CDR3 protein: CSASNTYEQYF
V gene: TRBV18; clone size: NA; J gene: TRBJ1-1; D gene: TRBD1; CDR3 DNA: TGTGCCAGCTCACCTCGGACAGGGGGCGAAACTGAAGCTTTCTTT; CDR3 protein: CASSPRTGGETEAFF
V gene: TRBV5-6; clone size: NA; J gene: TRBJ2-7; D gene: NA; CDR3 DNA: TGTGCCAGCAGCTTGGACCAGCACTACGAGCAGTACTTC; CDR3 protein: CASSLDQHYEQYF
V gene: TRBV15; clone size: NA; J gene: TRBJ2-5; D gene: NA; CDR3 DNA: TGTGCCACCAGTTGGAACAGGGGAGGGGAGACCCAGTACTTC; CDR3 protein: CATSWNRGGETQYF
V gene: TRBV6-5; clone size: NA; J gene: TRBJ1-2; D gene: TRBD1; CDR3 DNA: TGTGCCAGCAGACAGGGGATGGGTGGCTACACCTTC; CDR3 protein: CASRQGMGGYTF
V gene: TRBV2; clone size: NA; J gene: TRBJ1-2; D gene: NA; CDR3 DNA: TGTGCCAGCAAATGGTACACGGATCTGAGTGGCTACACCTTC; CDR3 protein: CASKWYTDLSGYTF
V gene: TRBV19; clone size: NA; J gene: TRBJ1-6; D gene: NA; CDR3 DNA: TGTGCCAGTAATCGTCCTCCGGAGGTTTCACCCCTCCACTTT; CDR3 protein: CASNRPPEVSPLHF
V gene: TRBV7-7; clone size: NA; J gene: TRBJ2-5; D gene: TRBD1; CDR3 DNA: TGTGCTAGCAGCTCCGGGACAGGGTTAGGGACCCAGTACTTC; CDR3 protein: CASSSGTGLGTQYF
V gene: TRBV6-6; clone size: NA; J gene: TRBJ2-3; D gene: NA; CDR3 DNA: TGTGCCAGCAGCCCACCGGGACTTAACACAGATACGCAGTATTTT; CDR3 protein: CASSPPGLNTDTQYF
V gene: TRBV15; clone size: NA; J gene: TRBJ1-4; D gene: TRBD1; CDR3 DNA: TGTGCCACCAGCAGACGGCCGGGACAGGGAAATGAAAAACTGTTTTTT; CDR3 protein: CATSRRPGQGNEKLFF
V gene: TRBV10-3; clone size: NA; J gene: TRBJ2-5; D gene: NA; CDR3 DNA: TGTGCCATCGGAACGCCCCAAGAGACCCAGTACTTC; CDR3 protein: CAIGTPQETQYF
V gene: TRBV2; clone size: NA; J gene: TRBJ2-5; D gene: NA; CDR3 DNA: TGTGCCAGCAGGTACCAAGAGACCCAGTACTTC; CDR3 protein: CASRYQETQYF
V gene: TRBV4-2; clone size: NA; J gene: TRBJ1-2; D gene: NA; CDR3 DNA: TGTGCCAGCAGCCAAGGCCCCCGACAGAATAACTATGGCTACACCTTC; CDR3 protein: CASSQGPRQNNYGYTF
V gene: TRBV6-6; clone size: once; J gene: TRBJ1-6; D gene: NA; CDR3 DNA: TGTGCCAGCAGTTACTCGAGTGGTGTTGGGTCACCCCTCCACTTT; CDR3 protein: CASSYSSGVGSPLHF
V gene: TRBV10-3; clone size: many; J gene: TRBJ1-1; D gene: NA; CDR3 DNA: TGTGCCATCAGTGGGGGTGTCTGGGGGCCGTTGAACACTGAAGCTTTCTTT; CDR3 protein: CAISGGVWGPLNTEAFF